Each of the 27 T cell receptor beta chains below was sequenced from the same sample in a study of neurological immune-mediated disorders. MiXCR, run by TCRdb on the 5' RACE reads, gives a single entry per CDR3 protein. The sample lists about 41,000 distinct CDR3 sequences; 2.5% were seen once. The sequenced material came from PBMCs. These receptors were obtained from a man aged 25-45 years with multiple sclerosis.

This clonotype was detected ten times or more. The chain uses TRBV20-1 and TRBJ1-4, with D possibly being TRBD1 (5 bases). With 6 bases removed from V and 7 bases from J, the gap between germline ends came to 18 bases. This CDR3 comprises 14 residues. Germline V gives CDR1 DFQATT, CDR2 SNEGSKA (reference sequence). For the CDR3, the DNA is TGCAGTGCAGGTGAGGGACCCCCGCCTGAAAAACTGTTTTTT. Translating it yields CSAGEGPPPEKLFF.

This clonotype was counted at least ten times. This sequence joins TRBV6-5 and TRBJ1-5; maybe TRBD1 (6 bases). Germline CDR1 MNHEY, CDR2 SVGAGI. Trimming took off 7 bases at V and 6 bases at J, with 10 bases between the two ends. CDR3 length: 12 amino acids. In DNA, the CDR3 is TGTGCCAGCAAGTCAGGGGCTCAGCCCCAGCATTTT. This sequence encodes CASKSGAQPQHF.

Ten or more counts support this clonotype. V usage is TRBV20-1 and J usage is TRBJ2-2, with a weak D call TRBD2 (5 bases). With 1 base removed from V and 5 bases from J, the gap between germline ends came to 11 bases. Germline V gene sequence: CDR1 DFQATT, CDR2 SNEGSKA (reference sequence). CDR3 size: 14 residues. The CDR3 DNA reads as TGCAGTGCTAGAGGGGGAGTATCTACCGGGGAGCTGTTTTTT. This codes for CSARGGVSTGELFF.

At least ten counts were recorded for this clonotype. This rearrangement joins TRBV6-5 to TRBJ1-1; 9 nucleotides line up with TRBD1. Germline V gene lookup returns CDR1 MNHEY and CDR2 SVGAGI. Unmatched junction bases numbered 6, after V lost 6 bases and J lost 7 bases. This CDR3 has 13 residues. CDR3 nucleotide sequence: TGTGCCAGCAGCTACGGGACAGGGCGTGAAGCTTTCTTT. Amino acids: CASSYGTGREAFF.

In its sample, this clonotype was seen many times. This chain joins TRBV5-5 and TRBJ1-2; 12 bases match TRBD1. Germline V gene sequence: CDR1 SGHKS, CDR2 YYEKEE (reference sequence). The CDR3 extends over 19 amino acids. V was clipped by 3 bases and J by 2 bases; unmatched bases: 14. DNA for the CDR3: TGTGCCAGCAGCTGGGGGAGTACCGGGACAGGGGGCGCGAACTATGGCTACACCTTC. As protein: CASSWGSTGTGGANYGYTF.

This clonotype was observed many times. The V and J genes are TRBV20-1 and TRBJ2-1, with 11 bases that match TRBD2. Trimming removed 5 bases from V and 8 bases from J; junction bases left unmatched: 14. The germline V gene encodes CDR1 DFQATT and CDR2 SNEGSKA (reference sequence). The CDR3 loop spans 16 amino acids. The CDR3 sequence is CSAAPGTSGGLHEQFF. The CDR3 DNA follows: TGCAGTGCTGCCCCAGGGACTAGCGGCGGTTTACATGAGCAGTTCTTC.

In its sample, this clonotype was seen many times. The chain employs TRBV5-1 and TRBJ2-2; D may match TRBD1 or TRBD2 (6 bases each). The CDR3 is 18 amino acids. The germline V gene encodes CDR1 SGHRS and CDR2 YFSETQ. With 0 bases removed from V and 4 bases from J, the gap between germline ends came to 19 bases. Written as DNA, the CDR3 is TGCGCCAGCAGCTTGGGGGGGGCAGAGTTCGCATCCACCGGGGAGCTGTTTTTT. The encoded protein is CASSLGGAEFASTGELFF.

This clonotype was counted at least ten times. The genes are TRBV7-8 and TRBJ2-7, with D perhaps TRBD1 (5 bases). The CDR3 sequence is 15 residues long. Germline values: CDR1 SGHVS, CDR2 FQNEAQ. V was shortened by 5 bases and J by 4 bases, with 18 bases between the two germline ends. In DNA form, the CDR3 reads TGTGCCAGCAGCGGGCGTTTAGGGGTAATTTACGAGCAGTACTTC. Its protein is CASSGRLGVIYEQYF. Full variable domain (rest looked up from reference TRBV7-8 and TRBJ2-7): GAGVSQSPRYKVAKRGQDVALRCDPISGHVSLFWYQQALGQGPEFLTYFQNEAQLDKSGLPSDRFFAERPEGSVSTLKIQRTQQEDSAVYLCASSGRLGVIYEQYFGPGTRLTVT.

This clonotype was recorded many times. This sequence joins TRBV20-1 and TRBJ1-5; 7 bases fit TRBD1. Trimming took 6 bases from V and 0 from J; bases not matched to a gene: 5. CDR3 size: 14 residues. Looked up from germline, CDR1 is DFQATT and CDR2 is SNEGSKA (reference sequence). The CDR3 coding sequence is TGCAGTGCCAACGACAGGGTTAGCAATCAGCCCCAGCATTTT. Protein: CSANDRVSNQPQHF.

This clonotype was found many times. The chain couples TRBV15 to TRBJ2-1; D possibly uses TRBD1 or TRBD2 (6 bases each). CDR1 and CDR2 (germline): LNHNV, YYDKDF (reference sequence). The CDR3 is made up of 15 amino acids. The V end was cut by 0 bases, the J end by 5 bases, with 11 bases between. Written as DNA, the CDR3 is TGTGCCACCAGCAGAGAGGGGGGCTACAACAATGAGCAGTTCTTC. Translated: CATSREGGYNNEQFF.

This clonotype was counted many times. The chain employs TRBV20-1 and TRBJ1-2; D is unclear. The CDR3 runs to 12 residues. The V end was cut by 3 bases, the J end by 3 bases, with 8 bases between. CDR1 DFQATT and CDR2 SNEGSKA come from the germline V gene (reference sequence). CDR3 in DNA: TGCAGTGCTAGTCCTTCCGACTATGGCTACACCTTC. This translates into CSASPSDYGYTF.

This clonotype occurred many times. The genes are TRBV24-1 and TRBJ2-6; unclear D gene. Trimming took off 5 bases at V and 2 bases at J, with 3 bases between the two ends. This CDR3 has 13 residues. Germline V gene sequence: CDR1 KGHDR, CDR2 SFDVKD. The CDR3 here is CATSGPGANVLTF. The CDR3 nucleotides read TGTGCCACCAGTGGGCCTGGGGCCAACGTCCTGACTTTC.

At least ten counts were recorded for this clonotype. CDR3 in DNA: TGTGCCACCAGCAGACAGGGGAATAATGAAAAACTGTTTTTT. It translates to CATSRQGNNEKLFF. The genes are TRBV15 and TRBJ1-4; tentative D call: TRBD1 (6 bases). Germline-derived CDR1 and CDR2 are LNHNV and YYDKDF (reference sequence). V lost 2 bases and J 4 bases, leaving 8 bases between the germline ends. This CDR3 is 14 amino acids long. Combining the CDR3 with reference TRBV15 and TRBJ1-4 gives the whole variable domain DAMVIQNPRYQVTQFGKPVTLSCSQTLNHNVMYWYQQKSSQAPKLLFHYYDKDFNNEADTPDNFQSRRPNTSFCFLDIRSPGLGDTAMYLCATSRQGNNEKLFFGSGTQLSVL.

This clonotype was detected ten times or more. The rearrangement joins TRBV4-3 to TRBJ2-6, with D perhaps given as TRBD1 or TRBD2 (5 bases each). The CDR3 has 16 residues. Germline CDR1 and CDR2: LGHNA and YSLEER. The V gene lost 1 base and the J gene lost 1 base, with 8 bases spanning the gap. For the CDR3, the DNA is TGCGCCAGCAGCCAAGTATGGGGGTCTGGGGCCAACGTCCTGACTTTC. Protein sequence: CASSQVWGSGANVLTF.

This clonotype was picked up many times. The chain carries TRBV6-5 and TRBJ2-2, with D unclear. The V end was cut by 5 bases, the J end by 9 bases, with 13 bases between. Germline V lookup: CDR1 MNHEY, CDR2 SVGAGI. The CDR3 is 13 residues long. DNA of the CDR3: TGTGCCAGCAGTGACTGGCCTGACCGGGAGCTGTTTTTT. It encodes CASSDWPDRELFF.

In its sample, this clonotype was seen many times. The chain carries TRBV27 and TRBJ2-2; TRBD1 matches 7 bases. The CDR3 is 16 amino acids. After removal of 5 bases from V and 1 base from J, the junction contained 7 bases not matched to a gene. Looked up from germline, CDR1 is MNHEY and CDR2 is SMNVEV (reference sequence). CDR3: CASSGGQIVNTGELFF. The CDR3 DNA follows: TGTGCCAGCAGTGGGGGACAGATAGTGAACACCGGGGAGCTGTTTTTT.

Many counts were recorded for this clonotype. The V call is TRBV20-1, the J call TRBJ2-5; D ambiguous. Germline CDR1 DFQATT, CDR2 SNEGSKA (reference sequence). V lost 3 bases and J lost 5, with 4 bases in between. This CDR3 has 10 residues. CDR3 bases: TGCAGTGCTAGGGGGGAGACCCAGTACTTC. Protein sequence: CSARGETQYF.

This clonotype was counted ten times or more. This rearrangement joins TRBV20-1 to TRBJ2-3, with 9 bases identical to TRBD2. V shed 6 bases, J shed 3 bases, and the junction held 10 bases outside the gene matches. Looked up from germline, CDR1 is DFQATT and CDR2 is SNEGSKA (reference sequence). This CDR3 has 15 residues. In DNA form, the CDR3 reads TGCAGTGCGAGCCCGACTAGCGGACCGACAGATACGCAGTATTTT. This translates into CSASPTSGPTDTQYF.

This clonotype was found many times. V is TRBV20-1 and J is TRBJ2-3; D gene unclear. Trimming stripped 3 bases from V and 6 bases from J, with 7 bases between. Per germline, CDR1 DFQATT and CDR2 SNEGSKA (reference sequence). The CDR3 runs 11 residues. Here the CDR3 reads CSASLYDTQYF. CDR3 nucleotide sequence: TGCAGTGCTAGTCTATACGATACGCAGTATTTT.

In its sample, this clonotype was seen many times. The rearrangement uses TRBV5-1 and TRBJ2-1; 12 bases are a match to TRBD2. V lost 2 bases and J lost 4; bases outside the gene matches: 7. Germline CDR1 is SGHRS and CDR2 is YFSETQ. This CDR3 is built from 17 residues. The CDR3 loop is CASSFRTSGVPYNEQFF. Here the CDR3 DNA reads TGCGCCAGCAGCTTTCGGACTAGCGGGGTCCCATACAATGAGCAGTTCTTC.

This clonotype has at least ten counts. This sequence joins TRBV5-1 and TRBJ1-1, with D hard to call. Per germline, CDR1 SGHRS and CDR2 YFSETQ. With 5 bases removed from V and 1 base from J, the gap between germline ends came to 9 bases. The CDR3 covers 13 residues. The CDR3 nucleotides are TGCGCCAGCAGTACACGCAGGAACACTGAAGCTTTCTTT. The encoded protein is CASSTRRNTEAFF. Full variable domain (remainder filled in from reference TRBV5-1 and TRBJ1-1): KAGVTQTPRYLIKTRGQQVTLSCSPISGHRSVSWYQQTPGQGLQFLFEYFSETQRNKGNFPGRFSGRQFSNSRSEMNVSTLELGDSALYLCASSTRRNTEAFFGQGTRLTVV.

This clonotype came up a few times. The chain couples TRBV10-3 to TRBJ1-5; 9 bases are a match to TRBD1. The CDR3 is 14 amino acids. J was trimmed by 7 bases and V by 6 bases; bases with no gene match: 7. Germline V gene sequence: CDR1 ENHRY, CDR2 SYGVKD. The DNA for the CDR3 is TGTGCCATCAGGCAACAGGGGGCAAACCAGCCCCAGCATTTT. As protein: CAIRQQGANQPQHF.

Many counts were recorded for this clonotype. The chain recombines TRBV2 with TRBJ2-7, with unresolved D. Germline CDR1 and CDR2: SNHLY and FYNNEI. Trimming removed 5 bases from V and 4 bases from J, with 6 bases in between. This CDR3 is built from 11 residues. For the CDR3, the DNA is TGTGCCAGCAGTAAGGGATACGAGCAGTACTTC. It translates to CASSKGYEQYF. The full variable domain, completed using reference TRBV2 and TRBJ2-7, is EPEVTQTPSHQVTQMGQEVILRCVPISNHLYFYWYRQILGQKVEFLVSFYNNEISEKSEIFDDQFSVERPDGSNFTLKIRSTKLEDSAMYFCASSKGYEQYFGPGTRLTVT.

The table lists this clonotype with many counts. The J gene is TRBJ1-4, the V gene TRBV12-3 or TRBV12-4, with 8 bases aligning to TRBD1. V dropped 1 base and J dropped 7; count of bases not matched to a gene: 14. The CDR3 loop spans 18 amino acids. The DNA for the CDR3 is TGTGCCAGCAGTTTAGTTCCTGGCGGAACGACAGGGGCTGAAAAACTGTTTTTT. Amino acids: CASSLVPGGTTGAEKLFF.

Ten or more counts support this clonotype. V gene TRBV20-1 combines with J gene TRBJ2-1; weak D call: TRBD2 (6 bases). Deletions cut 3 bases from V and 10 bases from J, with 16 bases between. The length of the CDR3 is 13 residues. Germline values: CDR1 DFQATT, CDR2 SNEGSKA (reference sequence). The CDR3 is CSARPSALSEQFF. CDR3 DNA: TGCAGTGCTAGGCCTAGCGCGTTATCGGAGCAGTTCTTC.

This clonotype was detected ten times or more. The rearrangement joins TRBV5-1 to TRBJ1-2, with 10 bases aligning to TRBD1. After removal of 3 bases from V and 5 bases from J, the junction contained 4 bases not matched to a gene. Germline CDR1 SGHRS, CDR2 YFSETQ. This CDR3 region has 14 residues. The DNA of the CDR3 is TGCGCCAGCAGCTGGGACAGGGGACCATATGGCTACACCTTC. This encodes CASSWDRGPYGYTF.

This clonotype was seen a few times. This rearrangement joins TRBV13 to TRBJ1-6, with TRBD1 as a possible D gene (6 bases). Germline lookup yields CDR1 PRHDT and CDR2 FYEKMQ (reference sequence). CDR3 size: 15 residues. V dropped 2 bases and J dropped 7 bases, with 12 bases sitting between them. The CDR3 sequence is CASSLLGGGNSPLHF. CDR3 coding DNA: TGTGCCAGCAGCTTATTAGGGGGTGGGAATTCACCCCTCCACTTT.